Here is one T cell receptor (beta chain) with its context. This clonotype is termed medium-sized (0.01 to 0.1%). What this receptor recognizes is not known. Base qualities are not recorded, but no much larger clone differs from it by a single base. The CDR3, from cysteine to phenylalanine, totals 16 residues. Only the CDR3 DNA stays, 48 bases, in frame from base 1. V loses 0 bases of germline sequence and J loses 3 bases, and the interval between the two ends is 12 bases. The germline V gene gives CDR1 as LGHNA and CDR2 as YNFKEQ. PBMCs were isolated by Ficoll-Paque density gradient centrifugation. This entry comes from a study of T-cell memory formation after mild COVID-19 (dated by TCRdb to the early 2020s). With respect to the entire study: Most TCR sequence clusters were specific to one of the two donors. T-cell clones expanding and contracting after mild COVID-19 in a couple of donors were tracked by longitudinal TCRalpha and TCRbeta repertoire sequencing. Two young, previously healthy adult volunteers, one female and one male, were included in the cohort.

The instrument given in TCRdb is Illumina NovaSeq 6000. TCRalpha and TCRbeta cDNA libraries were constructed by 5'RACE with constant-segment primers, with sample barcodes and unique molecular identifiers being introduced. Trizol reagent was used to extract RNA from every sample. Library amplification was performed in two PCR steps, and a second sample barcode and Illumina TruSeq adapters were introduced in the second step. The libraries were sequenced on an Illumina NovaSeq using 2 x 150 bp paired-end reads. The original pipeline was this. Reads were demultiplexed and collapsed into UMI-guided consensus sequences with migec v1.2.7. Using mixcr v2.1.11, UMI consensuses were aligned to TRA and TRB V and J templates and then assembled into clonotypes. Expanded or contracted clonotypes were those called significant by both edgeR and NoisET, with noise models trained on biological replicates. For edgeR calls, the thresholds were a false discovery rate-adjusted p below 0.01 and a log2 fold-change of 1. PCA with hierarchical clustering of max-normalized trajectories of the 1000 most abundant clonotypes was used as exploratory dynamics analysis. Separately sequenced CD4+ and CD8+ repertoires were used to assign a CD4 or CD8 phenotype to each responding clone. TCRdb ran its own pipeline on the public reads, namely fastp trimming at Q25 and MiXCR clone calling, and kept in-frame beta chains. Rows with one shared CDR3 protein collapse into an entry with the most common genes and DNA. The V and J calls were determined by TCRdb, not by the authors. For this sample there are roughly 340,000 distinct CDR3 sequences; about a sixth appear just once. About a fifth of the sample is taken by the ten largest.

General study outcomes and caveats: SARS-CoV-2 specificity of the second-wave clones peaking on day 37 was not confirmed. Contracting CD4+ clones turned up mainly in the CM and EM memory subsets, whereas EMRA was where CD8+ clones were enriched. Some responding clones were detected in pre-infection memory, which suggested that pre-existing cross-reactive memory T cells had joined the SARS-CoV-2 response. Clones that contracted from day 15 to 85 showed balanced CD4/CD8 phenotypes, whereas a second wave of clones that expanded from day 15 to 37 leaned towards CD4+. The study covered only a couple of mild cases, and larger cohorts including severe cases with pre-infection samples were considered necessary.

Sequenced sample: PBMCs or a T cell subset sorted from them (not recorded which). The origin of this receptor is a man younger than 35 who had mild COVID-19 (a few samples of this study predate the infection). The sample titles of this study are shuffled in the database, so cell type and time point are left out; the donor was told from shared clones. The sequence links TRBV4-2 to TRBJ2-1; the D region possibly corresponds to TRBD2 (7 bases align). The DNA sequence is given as TGTGCCAGCAGCCAAGATAGGGGGGGGGTCTACAATGAGCAGTTCTTC. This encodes CASSQDRGGVYNEQFF.